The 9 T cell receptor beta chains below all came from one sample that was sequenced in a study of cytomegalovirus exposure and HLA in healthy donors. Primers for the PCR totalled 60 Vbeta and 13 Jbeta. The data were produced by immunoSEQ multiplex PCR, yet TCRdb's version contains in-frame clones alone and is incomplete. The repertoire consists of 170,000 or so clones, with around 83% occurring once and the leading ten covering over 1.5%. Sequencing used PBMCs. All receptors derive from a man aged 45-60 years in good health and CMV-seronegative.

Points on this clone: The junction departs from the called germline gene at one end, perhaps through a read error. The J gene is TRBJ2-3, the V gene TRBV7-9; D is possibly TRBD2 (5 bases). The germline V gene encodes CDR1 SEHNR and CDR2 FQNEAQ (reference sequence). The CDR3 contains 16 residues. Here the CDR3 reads CSSSLARANGADTQYF. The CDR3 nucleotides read TGTTCCAGCAGCTTAGCGAGGGCCAACGGGGCAGATACGCAGTATTTT.

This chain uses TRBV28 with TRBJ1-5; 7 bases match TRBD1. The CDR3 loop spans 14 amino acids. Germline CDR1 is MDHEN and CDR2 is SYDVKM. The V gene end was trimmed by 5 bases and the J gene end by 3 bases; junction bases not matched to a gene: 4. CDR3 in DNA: TGTGCCAGCAGTAGGACAGGTAACAATCAGCCCCAGCATTTT. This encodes CASSRTGNNQPQHF. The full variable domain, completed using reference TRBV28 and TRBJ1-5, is DVKVTQSSRYLVKRTGEKVFLECVQDMDHENMFWYRQDPGLGLRLIYFSYDVKMKEKGDIPEGYSVSREKKERFSLILESASTNQTSMYLCASSRTGNNQPQHFGDGTRLSIL.

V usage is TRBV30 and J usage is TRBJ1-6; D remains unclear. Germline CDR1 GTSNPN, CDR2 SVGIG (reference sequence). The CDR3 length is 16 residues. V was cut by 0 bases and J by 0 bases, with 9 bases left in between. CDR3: CAWSVMGSSYNSPLHF. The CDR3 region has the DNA TGTGCCTGGAGTGTAATGGGGAGCTCCTATAATTCACCCCTCCACTTT. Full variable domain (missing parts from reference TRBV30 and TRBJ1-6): SQTIHQWPATLVQPVGSPLSLECTVEGTSNPNLYWYRQAAGRGLQLLFYSVGIGQISSEVPQNLSASRPQDRQFILSSKKLLLSDSGFYLCAWSVMGSSYNSPLHFGNGTRLTVT.

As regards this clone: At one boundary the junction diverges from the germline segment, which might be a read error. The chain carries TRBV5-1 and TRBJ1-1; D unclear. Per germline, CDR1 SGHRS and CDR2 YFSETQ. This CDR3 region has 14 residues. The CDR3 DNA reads TGCGTCAGCAGCTTGGCACAGCAGAACACTGAAGCTTTCTTT. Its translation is CVSSLAQQNTEAFF.

The CDR3 reads CASSSLRTVAYEQYF. The CDR3 bases are TGTGCCAGTAGTTCCCTTCGCACGGTAGCCTACGAGCAGTACTTC. The V and J genes are TRBV19 and TRBJ2-7; D uncertain. The CDR3 sequence is 15 residues long. CDR1 LNHDA and CDR2 SQIVND come from the germline V gene (reference sequence). Trimming stripped 5 bases from V and 2 bases from J, with 16 bases between. Full variable domain (outside the CDR3, taken from reference TRBV19 and TRBJ2-7): DGGITQSPKYLFRKEGQNVTLSCEQNLNHDAMYWYRQDPGQGLRLIYYSQIVNDFQKGDIAEGYSVSREKKESFPLTVTSAQKNPTAFYLCASSSLRTVAYEQYFGPGTRLTVT.

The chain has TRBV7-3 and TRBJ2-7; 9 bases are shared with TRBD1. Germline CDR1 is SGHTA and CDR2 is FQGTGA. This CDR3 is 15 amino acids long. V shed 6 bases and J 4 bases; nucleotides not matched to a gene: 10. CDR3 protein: CASSPTGQGGYEQYF. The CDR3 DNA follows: TGTGCCAGCAGTCCTACGGGACAGGGCGGATACGAGCAGTACTTC.

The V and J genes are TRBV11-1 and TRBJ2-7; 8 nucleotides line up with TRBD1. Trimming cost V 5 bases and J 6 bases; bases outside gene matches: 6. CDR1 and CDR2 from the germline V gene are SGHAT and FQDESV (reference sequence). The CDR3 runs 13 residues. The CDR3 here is CASSIGQGLEQYF. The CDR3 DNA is TGTGCCAGCAGCATAGGACAGGGTCTCGAGCAGTACTTC.

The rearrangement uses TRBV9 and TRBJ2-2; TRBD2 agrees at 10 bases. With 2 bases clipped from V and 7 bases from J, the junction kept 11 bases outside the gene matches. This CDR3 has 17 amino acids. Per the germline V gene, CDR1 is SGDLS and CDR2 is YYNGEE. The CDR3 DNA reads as TGTGCCAGCAGCGTCGGAGCGGGAGGGCCAGGGAGCGGGGAGCTGTTTTTT. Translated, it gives CASSVGAGGPGSGELFF.

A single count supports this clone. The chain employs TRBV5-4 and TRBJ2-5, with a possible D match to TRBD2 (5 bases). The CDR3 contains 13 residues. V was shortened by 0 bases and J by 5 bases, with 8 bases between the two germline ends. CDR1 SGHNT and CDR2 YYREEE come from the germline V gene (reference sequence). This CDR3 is CASSLVERETQYF. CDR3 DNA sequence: TGTGCCAGCAGCTTGGTGGAGCGGGAGACCCAGTACTTC.